The 8 T cell receptor beta chains below come from one sample, sequenced in a study of blood T cell repertoires in COVID-19. Profiled with immunoSEQ multiplex PCR; TCRdb holds only in-frame clones, not every one. The data hold fewer than 350,000 clones, with more than 75% observed a single time. The material sequenced was PBMCs or T cells enriched from blood (not recorded which). These receptors all stem from an older woman in a cohort exposed to, infected with or recovered from COVID-19 (not recorded which).

This clone was counted once. This sequence joins TRBV5-8 and TRBJ1-1; no definite D call. The CDR3 loop spans 15 amino acids. Germline V CDR1 and CDR2: SGHTS, YDEGEE. V was shortened by 4 bases and J by 1 base, with 14 bases between the two germline ends. CDR3 region: CASSPGVHQNTEAFF. DNA for the CDR3: TGTGCCAGCAGCCCAGGCGTACACCAGAACACTGAAGCTTTCTTT.

This rearrangement joins TRBV7-3 to TRBJ2-2; the match to TRBD2 covers 9 bases. Germline loops: CDR1 SGHTA, CDR2 FQGTGA. CDR3 length: 15 residues. V was clipped by 1 base and J by 4 bases; unmatched bases: 1. CDR3 in DNA: TGTGCCAGCAGCTTAAGCGGGAGGGCCACCGGGGAGCTGTTTTTT. This encodes CASSLSGRATGELFF.

V is TRBV27 and J is TRBJ1-2, with D perhaps TRBD1 (5 bases). From germline, CDR1 is MNHEY and CDR2 SMNVEV (reference sequence). There are 14 residues in the CDR3. The V and J ends lost 3 bases and 7 bases respectively, with 15 bases between them. This CDR3 reads CASSFGQGMGGYTF. CDR3 bases: TGTGCCAGCAGTTTTGGGCAGGGTATGGGTGGCTACACCTTC.

The chain joins TRBV3-1 (or the pseudogene TRBV3-2) to TRBJ1-2; tentative D call: TRBD1 (5 bases). Germline V lookup: CDR1 LGHDT, CDR2 YNNKEL (reference sequence). With 1 base removed from V and 8 bases from J, the gap between germline ends came to 11 bases. The CDR3 covers 13 residues. The CDR3 region has the DNA TGTGCCAGCAGCCAAGGTGACAGTTCAGGCTACACCTTC. Amino acid sequence: CASSQGDSSGYTF.

The rearrangement uses TRBV15 and TRBJ1-6, with 7 bases lining up with TRBD1. The length of the CDR3 is 13 residues. V lost 7 bases and J lost 6; bases outside the gene matches: 3. The germline V gene encodes CDR1 LNHNV and CDR2 YYDKDF (reference sequence). CDR3 region: CATTRDSNSPLHF. CDR3 coding DNA: TGTGCCACCACGAGGGACAGTAATTCACCCCTCCACTTT.

V is TRBV7-9 and J is TRBJ2-3; TRBD2 aligns across 9 bases. The CDR3 has 19 residues. Germline loops: CDR1 SEHNR, CDR2 FQNEAQ (reference sequence). The J segment lost 0 bases and the V segment lost 3 bases, leaving 13 bases of the junction unmatched. The CDR3 DNA reads as TGTGCCAGCAGCTTCCTGGGACTAGCAGCCTATACTAGCACAGATACGCAGTATTTT. It yields the protein CASSFLGLAAYTSTDTQYF.

The chain employs TRBV3-1 (or the pseudogene TRBV3-2) and TRBJ2-3; D call uncertain. V dropped 4 bases and J dropped 3 bases, with 14 bases sitting between them. Germline-derived CDR1 and CDR2 are LGHDT and YNNKEL (reference sequence). This CDR3 contains 15 residues. CDR3 amino acids: CASSLMGPSTDTQYF. As DNA, the CDR3 is TGTGCCAGCAGCCTCATGGGCCCTTCGACAGATACGCAGTATTTT.

The genes are TRBV25-1 and TRBJ1-2; D is undetermined. The CDR3 totals 14 residues. Germline values: CDR1 MGHDK, CDR2 SYGVNS. V shed 2 bases and J shed 4 bases, with 11 bases lying between them. Here the CDR3 DNA reads TGTGCCAGCAGTGAAGCCGGAGGTCCCTATGGCTACACCTTC. The encoded protein is CASSEAGGPYGYTF.